The T cell receptor (beta chain) described here comes from a study of shared clonotypes between healthy human individuals. Deep-level settings were used for running the assay. Each PCR replicate from the sorted subsets contained about 200 ng DNA, which is tens of thousands of T cell genomes. The repertoire was sequenced with immunoSEQ multiplex PCR; TCRdb's copy has only in-frame clones and lacks some. Found here are more than 2 million clones, 90% to 95% of them singletons; the top ten hold more than 0.1%. The germline gives CDR1 MGHRA, CDR2 YSYEKL. The CDR3 consists of 17 residues. J lost 2 bases, V lost 3 bases, and 8 bases had no gene match.

V gene TRBV4-1 combines with J gene TRBJ2-1; TRBD2 agrees at 9 bases. The specimen was naive CD4+ T cells sorted from blood. The subset: CD45RA+ positively selected. The sequence came from a man between 18 and 29 years old in good health. The CDR3: CASSHVLAGFTYNEQFF. For the CDR3, the DNA is TGCGCCAGCAGCCACGTTCTAGCGGGGTTCACCTACAATGAGCAGTTCTTC.